This TCR beta chain appears in the sequencing data of a study of OX40 agonist ivuxolimab in advanced cancers. Study overall: Treatment of patients was with ivuxolimab, an agonistic anti-OX40 (CD134) antibody. While on treatment, patients had intravenous ivuxolimab at 0.01 to 10 mg/kg every 2 weeks. Whole-study findings and limits: Among the least clonally expanded were partial responders at 0.1-3.0 mg/kg. Both CD4+ and CD8+ T cell populations in blood had undergone clonal expansion by week 6 at 0.1 to 3.0 mg/kg.

On this clone itself: Its matching antigen is unknown. The sample holds other DNA sequences that translate to the same CDR3.

The CDR3 spans 16 residues. With 0 bases clipped from V and 0 bases from J, the junction kept 1 base outside the gene matches. The germline gives CDR1 SGDLS, CDR2 YYNGEE. Some clones are missing from TCRdb's copy, which holds only in-frame ones; the method was immunoSEQ multiplex PCR. This table holds tens of thousands of clones, 75% to 95% found once. The gene calls are TRBV9 and TRBJ2-3; TRBD2 agrees at 10 bases. This receptor was obtained from an adult with an advanced solid tumor such as melanoma, head and neck, liver or kidney cancer. This specimen was CD4+ or CD8+ T cells sorted from blood, taken in a trial of the OX40 agonist ivuxolimab. The CDR3 spells CASSVGTSGSTDTQYF. DNA for the CDR3: TGTGCCAGCAGCGTAGGGACTAGCGGAAGCACAGATACGCAGTATTTT.